The rows below give T cell receptor beta chains drawn from one sample of a study of blood T cell repertoires in COVID-19. Assay: immunoSEQ multiplex PCR; the TCRdb copy retains only in-frame clones and omits some. Among approximately 140,000 clones listed, about three quarters were seen once. The sample was peripheral blood. The receptors derive from a man aged 80 or over with acute or convalescent COVID-19. The CDR3 runs from the conserved cysteine through the conserved F or W. D genes are given only for firm matches. Size values are once, few and many counts, or a class for expanded clones, and some rows have none.

clone size | D gene | CDR3 length | J gene | V gene | CDR3 protein | CDR3 DNA
- | - | 15 | TRBJ2-7 | TRBV6-5 | CASSWTVGQPHEQYF | TGTGCCAGCAGTTGGACTGTCGGACAGCCCCACGAGCAGTACTTC
- | - | 15 | TRBJ2-5 | TRBV11-3 | CASSPGGQGKETQYF | TGTGCCAGCAGCCCGGGCGGTCAGGGAAAAGAGACCCAGTACTTC
- | TRBD1 | 13 | TRBJ1-1 | TRBV15 | CATSRNRGLDAFF | TGTGCCACCAGCAGAAACAGGGGGCTGGATGCTTTCTTT
- | - | 15 | TRBJ2-3 | TRBV3-1/TRBV3-2 | CASSQDWQGTDTQYF | TGTGCCAGCAGCCAAGATTGGCAGGGCACAGATACGCAGTATTTT
- | TRBD2 | 14 | TRBJ2-1 | TRBV4-2 | CASSQGASGAPGVF | TGTGCCAGCAGCCAAGGGGCTAGCGGGGCTCCCGGGGTCTTC
- | - | 13 | TRBJ2-5 | TRBV2 | CASRGGWGETQYF | TGTGCCTCCCGTGGGGGCTGGGGGGAGACCCAGTACTTC
- | - | 12 | TRBJ2-5 | TRBV18 | CASSPERETQYF | TGTGCCAGCTCACCAGAGAGAGAGACCCAGTACTTC
- | TRBD1 | 16 | TRBJ2-1 | TRBV5-8 | CASSRTGGADYNEQFF | TGTGCCAGCAGTCGGACAGGGGGCGCTGACTACAATGAGCAGTTCTTC
- | TRBD2 | 15 | TRBJ2-5 | TRBV3-1/TRBV3-2 | CASSRSGGEQETQYF | TGTGCCAGCAGCCGTAGCGGGGGGGAACAAGAGACCCAGTACTTC
- | - | 15 | TRBJ1-1 | TRBV7-6 | CASSLNQHNPGGAFF | TGTGCCAGCAGCTTAAATCAGCATAACCCAGGTGGAGCTTTCTTT
- | - | 14 | TRBJ1-5 | TRBV7-9 | CASSLTNSNQPQHF | TGTGCCAGCAGCTTGACAAATAGCAATCAGCCCCAGCATTTT
- | TRBD1 | 14 | TRBJ1-1 | TRBV2 | CASTQRQGHTEAFF | TGTGCCAGCACCCAAAGACAGGGACACACTGAAGCTTTCTTT
- | TRBD1 | 15 | TRBJ1-6 | TRBV2 | CASTRTGEANSPLHF | TGTGCCAGCACCCGGACAGGGGAGGCTAATTCACCCCTCCACTTT
few | TRBD1 | 15 | TRBJ1-2 | TRBV19 | CASSIHGTDFNGYTF | TGTGCCAGTAGTATCCATGGGACAGATTTTAATGGCTACACCTTC
- | TRBD1 | 16 | TRBJ1-5 | TRBV5-4 | CASSETGGGGNQPQHF | TGTGCCAGCAGCGAGACAGGGGGCGGAGGCAATCAGCCCCAGCATTTT
- | TRBD1 | 16 | TRBJ2-5 | TRBV7-8 | CASSRGTGAEQETQYF | TGTGCCAGCAGCCGAGGGACAGGAGCGGAGCAAGAGACCCAGTACTTC
- | - | 14 | TRBJ2-5 | TRBV5-4 | CASSPQGLQETQYF | TGTGCCAGCAGCCCCCAGGGTCTACAAGAGACCCAGTACTTC
- | TRBD1 | 14 | TRBJ2-2 | TRBV30 | CAWNEGAIAGELFF | TGTGCCTGGAACGAGGGGGCGATAGCCGGGGAGCTGTTTTTT
- | TRBD1 | 13 | TRBJ1-1 | TRBV10-2 | CASATGGNTEAFF | TGCGCCAGCGCAACAGGGGGCAACACTGAAGCTTTCTTT
- | TRBD2 | 13 | TRBJ2-7 | TRBV5-1 | CASSLLAEYEQYF | TGCGCCAGCAGCTTGCTAGCGGAATACGAGCAGTACTTC
- | TRBD1 | 14 | TRBJ1-2 | TRBV6-6 | CASSPGQGRYGYTF | TGTGCCAGCAGTCCGGGACAGGGGCGGTATGGCTACACCTTC
- | - | 13 | TRBJ1-1 | TRBV29-1 | CSASRGRNTEAFF | TGCAGCGCCAGCAGGGGACGAAACACTGAAGCTTTCTTT
- | TRBD1 | 13 | TRBJ1-2 | TRBV19 | CASSGTGNYGYTF | TGTGCCAGTAGTGGGACAGGGAATTATGGCTACACCTTC
- | - | 12 | TRBJ1-2 | TRBV12-3/TRBV12-4 | CASSFGGRGYTF | TGTGCCAGCAGCTTCGGGGGGAGAGGCTACACCTTC
- | TRBD1 | 17 | TRBJ2-1 | TRBV3-1/TRBV3-2 | CASSQEGTVSSYNEQFF | TGTGCCAGCAGCCAAGAAGGGACAGTGAGCTCCTACAATGAGCAGTTCTTC
- | TRBD1 | 16 | TRBJ2-5 | TRBV7-9 | CASSLGRGQGLETQYF | TGTGCCAGCAGCTTAGGCCGGGGACAGGGCTTGGAGACCCAGTACTTC
- | - | 13 | TRBJ2-6 | TRBV7-2 | CASSSGGANVLTF | TGTGCCAGCTCCTCCGGTGGGGCCAACGTCCTGACTTTC
- | - | 13 | TRBJ1-1 | TRBV5-8 | CASSLQGNPGAFF | TGTGCCAGCAGCTTGCAGGGGAACCCGGGAGCTTTCTTT
- | - | 14 | TRBJ1-2 | TRBV2 | CASSARVASRGYTF | TGTGCCAGCAGTGCACGCGTAGCTTCAAGAGGCTACACCTTC
- | - | 14 | TRBJ1-3 | TRBV2 | CASNRGSSGNTIYF | TGTGCCAGCAATAGGGGGAGCTCTGGAAACACCATATATTTT
- | - | 14 | TRBJ2-1 | TRBV30 | CAWSLRPTYNEQFF | TGTGCCTGGAGTCTGCGTCCGACCTACAATGAGCAGTTCTTC